The subject of this entry is one T cell receptor beta chain. This clone's antigen is unknown. It has no much larger one-base neighbor in the sample; base qualities were not kept. TCRbeta-specific cDNA was reverse-transcribed from around 0.45 ug total RNA using a constant-region primer and ProtoScript II reverse transcriptase. Three nested multiplex PCR rounds, following a slightly modified ARM-PCR procedure, were used to build the TCRbeta libraries. Each of the first two PCR rounds ran for approximately 9 cycles and used multiplex TRBV1-TRBV30 forward primers together with a Cbeta reverse primer. Sample barcodes and Illumina adapters were added in a final 25-cycle PCR with Deep VentR polymerase. Before sequencing, amplicons of 200-500 bp were gel-purified using a QIAquick gel extraction kit. An Illumina HiSeq 2500 was used to sequence the TCRbeta amplicons with 250-bp paired-end reads. Per the original workflow: Quality trimming of reads was performed with Trimmomatic v0.33, and paired reads were merged with FLASH v1.2.11 so that full CDR3 sequences could be recovered. V, D and J germline segments were assigned to the rearranged TCRbeta sequences using MiGEC v1.2.1b. VDJtools v1.0.0 computed clonotype statistics and Shannon-Wiener diversity indices. Except for diversity analysis, only the 250 most abundant clonotypes of each sample were used in subsequent analyses to reduce sampling bias. TCRdb reprocessing: public reads trimmed at Q25 with fastp, clones called with MiXCR, in-frame beta chains kept. Each CDR3 protein appears once, grouped with its most common genes and DNA. Here the V and J calls rest on TCRdb's processing, not on the authors' analysis. Across this sample there are some 51,000 distinct CDR3 sequences, with about 80% seen only once. Around 30% of the sample goes to the ten largest clones.

Without any cell sorting, total RNA and DNA were co-extracted from roughly 21-30 mg of bulk tissue using the AllPrep DNA/RNA mini kit. Between November 2015 and early 2016, roughly five patients in China with histopathologically diagnosed primary liver carcinoma had surgical resection. At the time of sampling, the patients had chronic HBV infection and had not received any treatment. Five spatially separated regions were sampled from each tumor: the superior, inferior, left-lateral and right-lateral poles, plus the tumor centre. Histology showed that every tumor sample contained more than 80% viable tumor cells. Pieces of fresh tumor and adjacent tissue were cut in half, with one half kept in RNAlater at -80 degrees C and the other half sent for histology. These data are taken from a study of tumor-infiltrating lymphocytes in primary liver carcinoma (dated by TCRdb to 2017 to 2019). For the wider study: Of the five patients, three men and two women aged 30 to 69 years, four had hepatocellular carcinoma and one had combined HCC and intrahepatic cholangiocarcinoma. Repertoires from technical replicates were highly reproducible, with mean shared-clone rates around 0.89 and correlation coefficients above 0.98. A total of roughly 35 specimens from 5 patients, comprising 25 or so tumor regions, 5 adjacent noncancerous liver tissues and 5 peripheral blood samples, were covered by TCRbeta repertoire sequencing. Tumors of the five patients were stage T1-T3 N0M0 with maximum diameters of roughly 4.2 to 11 cm. To link TCRbeta repertoire diversity with the local molecular phenotype, the approximately 25 tumor region samples were profiled using Agilent mRNA microarrays. Each sample produced about 3.5 to 8 million productive TCRbeta reads, and read depth showed no significant difference between tissue types. For each liver tumor, the study sampled five regions along with adjacent normal tissue and blood, and applied TCRbeta repertoire sequencing, expression microarrays and whole-exome sequencing.

From a lookup of the germline V gene, CDR1 and CDR2 are SGDLS and YYNGEE. The CDR3 runs 16 amino acids, cysteine and phenylalanine included. This entry keeps only the CDR3 DNA: 48 bases, framed from base 1. The junction carries 17 bases between V and J, which are trimmed by 4 bases and 1 base respectively. Findings and caveats that apply to the study as a whole: Only roughly 8-25% of top clones appeared in all five regions of a tumor, which suggests that tumor-infiltrating T cells are spatially heterogeneous. Repertoire overlap was higher between tumor regions (mean about 35%) than tumor-adjacent (approximately 17%) or tumor-blood (about 14%) pairs, consistent with antigen-driven expansion. With just a handful of patients in the study, the authors point out that the findings should be validated in a larger study. Only the TCR beta chain was sequenced, so true repertoire diversity is likely underestimated because unpaired alpha chains were not captured. Comparison of CD4+ and CD8+ T cell repertoires was precluded by the use of bulk unsorted samples. A significantly larger repertoire fraction was made up by the top 250 clones in tumors than in blood (p = 0.039).

This sequence originates from a middle-aged man with primary liver carcinoma and hepatitis B virus infection. This chain joins TRBV9 to TRBJ1-2; no D segment can be confidently identified. The sample taken for sequencing was liver tumor tissue from sampling region 3. The cell subset or site tag for this specimen amounts to: tumor region T3, left-lateral pole. The CDR3 in this case is CASSYDPKQLNYGYTF. The nucleotide sequence is given as TGTGCCAGCAGCTACGACCCGAAACAGCTTAACTATGGCTACACCTTC.